This T cell receptor beta chain was sequenced for a study of beta chain features in type 1 diabetes. Expressed TCRB transcripts were sequenced after all isolated RNA was converted to cDNA. About 3.57 million reads were obtained on average from naive, central memory and regulatory T cell samples. The table came from immunoSEQ multiplex PCR; TCRdb's copy has only in-frame clones and leaves some out. The profile shows 350,000 to 450,000 clones, about 16% of them singletons. As for this clone: Its target is not known.

This CDR3 region has 13 residues. CDR1 LNHDA and CDR2 SQIVND come from the germline V gene (reference sequence). V dropped 10 bases and J dropped 6 bases, with 16 bases sitting between them. Study-level results: Using cDNA template may skew counts toward highly expressing activated cells.

Sequencing input: naive CD4+ T cells from blood. This sequence joins TRBV19 and TRBJ2-4, with D perhaps TRBD2 (8 bases). This receptor was taken from a woman younger than 35 in good health. CDR3 sequence reads: CATGREGANIQYF. The CDR3 region has the DNA TGTGCCACCGGTCGGGAGGGGGCAAACATTCAGTACTTC.